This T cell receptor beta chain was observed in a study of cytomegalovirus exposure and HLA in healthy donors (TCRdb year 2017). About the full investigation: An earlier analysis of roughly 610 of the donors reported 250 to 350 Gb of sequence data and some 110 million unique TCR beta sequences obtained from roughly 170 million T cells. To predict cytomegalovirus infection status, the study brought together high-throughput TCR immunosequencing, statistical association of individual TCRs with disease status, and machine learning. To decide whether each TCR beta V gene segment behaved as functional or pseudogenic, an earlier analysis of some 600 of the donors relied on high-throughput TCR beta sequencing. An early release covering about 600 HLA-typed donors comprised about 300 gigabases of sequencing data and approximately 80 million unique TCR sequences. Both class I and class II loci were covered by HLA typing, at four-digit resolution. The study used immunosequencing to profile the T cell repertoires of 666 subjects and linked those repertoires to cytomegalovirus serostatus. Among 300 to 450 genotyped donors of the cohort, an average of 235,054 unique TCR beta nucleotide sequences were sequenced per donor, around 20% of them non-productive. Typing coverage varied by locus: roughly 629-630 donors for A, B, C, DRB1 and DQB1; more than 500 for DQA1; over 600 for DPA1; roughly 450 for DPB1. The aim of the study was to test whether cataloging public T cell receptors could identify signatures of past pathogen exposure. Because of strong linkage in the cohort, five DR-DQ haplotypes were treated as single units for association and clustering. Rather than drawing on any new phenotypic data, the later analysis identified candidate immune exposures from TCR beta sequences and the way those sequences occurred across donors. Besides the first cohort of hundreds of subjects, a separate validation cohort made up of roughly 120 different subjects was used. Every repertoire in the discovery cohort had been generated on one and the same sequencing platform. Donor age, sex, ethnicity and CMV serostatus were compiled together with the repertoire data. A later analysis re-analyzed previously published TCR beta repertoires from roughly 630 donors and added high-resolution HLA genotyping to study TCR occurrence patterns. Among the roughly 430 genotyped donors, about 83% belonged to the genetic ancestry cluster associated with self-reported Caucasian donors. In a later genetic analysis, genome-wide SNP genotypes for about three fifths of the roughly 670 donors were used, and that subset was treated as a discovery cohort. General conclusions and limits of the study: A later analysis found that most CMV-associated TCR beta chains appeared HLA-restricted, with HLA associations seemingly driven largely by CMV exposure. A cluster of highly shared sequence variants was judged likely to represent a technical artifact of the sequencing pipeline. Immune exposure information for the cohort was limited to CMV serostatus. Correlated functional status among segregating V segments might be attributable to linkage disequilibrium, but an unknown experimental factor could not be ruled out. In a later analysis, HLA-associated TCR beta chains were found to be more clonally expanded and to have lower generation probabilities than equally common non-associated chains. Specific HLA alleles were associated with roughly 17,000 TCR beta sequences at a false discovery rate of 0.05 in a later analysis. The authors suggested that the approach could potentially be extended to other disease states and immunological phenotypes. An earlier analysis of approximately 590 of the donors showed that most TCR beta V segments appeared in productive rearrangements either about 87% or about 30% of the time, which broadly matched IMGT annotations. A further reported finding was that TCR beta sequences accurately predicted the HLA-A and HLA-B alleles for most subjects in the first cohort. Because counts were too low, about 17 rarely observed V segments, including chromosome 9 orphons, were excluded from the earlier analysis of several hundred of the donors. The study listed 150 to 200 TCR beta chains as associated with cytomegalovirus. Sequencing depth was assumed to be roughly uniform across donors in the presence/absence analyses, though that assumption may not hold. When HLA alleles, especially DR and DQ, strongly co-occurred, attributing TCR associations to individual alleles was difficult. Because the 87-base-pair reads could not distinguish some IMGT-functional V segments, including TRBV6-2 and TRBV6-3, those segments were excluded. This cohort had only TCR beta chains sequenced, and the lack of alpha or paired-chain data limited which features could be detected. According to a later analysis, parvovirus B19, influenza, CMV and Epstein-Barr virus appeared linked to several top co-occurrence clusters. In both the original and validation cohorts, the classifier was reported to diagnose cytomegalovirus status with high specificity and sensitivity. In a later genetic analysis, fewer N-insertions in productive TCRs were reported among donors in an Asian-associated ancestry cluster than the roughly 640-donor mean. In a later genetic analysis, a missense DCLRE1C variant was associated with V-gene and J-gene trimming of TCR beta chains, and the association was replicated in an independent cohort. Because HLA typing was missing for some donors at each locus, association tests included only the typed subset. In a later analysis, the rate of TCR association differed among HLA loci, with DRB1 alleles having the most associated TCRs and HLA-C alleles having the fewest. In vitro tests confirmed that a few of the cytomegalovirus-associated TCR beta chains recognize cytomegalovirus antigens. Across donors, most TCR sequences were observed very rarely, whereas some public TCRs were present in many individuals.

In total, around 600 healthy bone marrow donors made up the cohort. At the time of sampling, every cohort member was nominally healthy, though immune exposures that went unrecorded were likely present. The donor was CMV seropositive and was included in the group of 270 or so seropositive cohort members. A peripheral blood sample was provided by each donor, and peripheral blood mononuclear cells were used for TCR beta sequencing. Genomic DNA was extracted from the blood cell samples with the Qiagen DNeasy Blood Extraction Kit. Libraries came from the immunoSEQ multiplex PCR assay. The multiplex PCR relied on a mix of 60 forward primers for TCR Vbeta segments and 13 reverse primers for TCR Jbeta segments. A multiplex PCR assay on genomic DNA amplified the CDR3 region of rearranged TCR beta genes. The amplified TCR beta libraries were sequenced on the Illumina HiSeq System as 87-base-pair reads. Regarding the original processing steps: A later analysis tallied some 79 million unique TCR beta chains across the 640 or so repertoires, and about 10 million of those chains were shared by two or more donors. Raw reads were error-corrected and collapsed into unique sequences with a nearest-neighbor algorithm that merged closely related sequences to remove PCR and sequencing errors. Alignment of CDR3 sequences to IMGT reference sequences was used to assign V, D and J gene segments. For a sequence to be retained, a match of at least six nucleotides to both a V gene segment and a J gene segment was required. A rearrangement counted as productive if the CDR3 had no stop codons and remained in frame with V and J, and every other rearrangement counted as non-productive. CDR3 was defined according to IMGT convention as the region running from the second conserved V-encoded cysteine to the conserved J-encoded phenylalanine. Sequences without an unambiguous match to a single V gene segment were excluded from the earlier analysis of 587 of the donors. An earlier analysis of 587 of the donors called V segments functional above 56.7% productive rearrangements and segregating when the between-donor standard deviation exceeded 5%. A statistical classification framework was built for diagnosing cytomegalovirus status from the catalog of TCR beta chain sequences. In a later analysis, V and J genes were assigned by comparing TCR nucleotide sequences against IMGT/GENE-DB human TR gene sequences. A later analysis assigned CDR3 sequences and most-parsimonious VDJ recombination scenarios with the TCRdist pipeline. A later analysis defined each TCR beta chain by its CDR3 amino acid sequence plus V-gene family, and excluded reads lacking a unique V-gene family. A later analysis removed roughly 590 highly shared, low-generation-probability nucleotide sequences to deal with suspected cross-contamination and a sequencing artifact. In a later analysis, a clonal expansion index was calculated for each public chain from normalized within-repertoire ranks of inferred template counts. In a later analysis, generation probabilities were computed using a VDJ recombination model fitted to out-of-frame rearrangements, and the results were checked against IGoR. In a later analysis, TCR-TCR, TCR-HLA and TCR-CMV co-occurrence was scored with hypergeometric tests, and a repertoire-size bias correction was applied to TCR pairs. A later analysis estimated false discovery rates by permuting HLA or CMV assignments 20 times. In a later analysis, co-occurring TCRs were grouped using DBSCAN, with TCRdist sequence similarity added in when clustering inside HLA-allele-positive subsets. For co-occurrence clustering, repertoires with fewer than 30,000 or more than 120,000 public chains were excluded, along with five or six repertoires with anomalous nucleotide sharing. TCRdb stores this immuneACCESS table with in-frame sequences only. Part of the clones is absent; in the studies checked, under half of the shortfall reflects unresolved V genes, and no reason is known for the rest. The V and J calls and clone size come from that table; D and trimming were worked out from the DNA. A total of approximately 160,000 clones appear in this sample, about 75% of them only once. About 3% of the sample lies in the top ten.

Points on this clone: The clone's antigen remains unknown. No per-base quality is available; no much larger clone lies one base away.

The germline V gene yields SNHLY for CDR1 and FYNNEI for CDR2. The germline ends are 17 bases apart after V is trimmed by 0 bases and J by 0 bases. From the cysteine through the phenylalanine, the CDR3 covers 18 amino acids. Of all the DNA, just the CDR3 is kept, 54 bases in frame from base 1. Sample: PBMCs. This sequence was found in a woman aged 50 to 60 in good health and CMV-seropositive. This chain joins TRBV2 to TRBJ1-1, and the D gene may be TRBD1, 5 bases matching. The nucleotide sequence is TGTGCCAGCAGTGAAGCTGTCAGGCAGGGAATAATGAACACTGAAGCTTTCTTT. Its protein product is CASSEAVRQGIMNTEAFF.